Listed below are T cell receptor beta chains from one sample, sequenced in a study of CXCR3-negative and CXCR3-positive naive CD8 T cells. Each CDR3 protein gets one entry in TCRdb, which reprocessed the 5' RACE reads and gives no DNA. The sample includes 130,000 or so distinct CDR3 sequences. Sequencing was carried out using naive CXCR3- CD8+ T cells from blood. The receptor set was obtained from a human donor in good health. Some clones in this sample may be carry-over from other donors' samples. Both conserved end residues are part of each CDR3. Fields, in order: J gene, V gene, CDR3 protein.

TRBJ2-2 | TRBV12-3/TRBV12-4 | CASSFFGTVNTGELFF
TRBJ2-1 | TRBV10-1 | CASSEGIPRSGSRTYNEQFF
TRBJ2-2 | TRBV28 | CASSPGAWELFF
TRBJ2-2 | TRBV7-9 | CASSSPTGGNTGELFF
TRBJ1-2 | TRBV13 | CASSPGTNIFDGYTF
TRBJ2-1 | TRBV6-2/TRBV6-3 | CASSYSKAGGQDEQFF
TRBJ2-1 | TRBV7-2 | CASSPGQGSYNEQFF
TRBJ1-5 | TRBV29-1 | CSVEDRVFFRLSYSNQPQHF
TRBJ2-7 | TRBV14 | CASSQVYSYEQYF
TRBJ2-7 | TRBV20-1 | CSARDLAGLTSSEQYF
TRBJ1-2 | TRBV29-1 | CSVESIQGAGDGYTF
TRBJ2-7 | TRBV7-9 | CASSPGTGVHEQYF
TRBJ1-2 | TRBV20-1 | CSARDRMSAGASGYTF
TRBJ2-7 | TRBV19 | CASSHGTPAVGGNPYEQYF
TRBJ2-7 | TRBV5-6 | CASSLGLRSYEQYF
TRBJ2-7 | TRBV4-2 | CASSQDRTGLAGSGDEQYF